Included here is one T cell receptor (beta chain) sequence, with context. A case of COVID-19 had been met by exposed participants within 2 weeks before study entry. These data originate in a study of blood T cell repertoires in COVID-19. TCRdb's table, derived via immunoSEQ multiplex PCR, lists solely in-frame clones and lacks some. Of more than 300,000 clones listed, 90% to 95% are singletons. CDR1 SGHRS and CDR2 YFSETQ come from the germline V gene. Trimming took 7 bases from V and 8 from J, leaving 16 bases between them. The CDR3 runs to 14 residues. This rearrangement joins TRBV5-1 to TRBJ1-6; a possible D gene is TRBD1 (5 bases). The sequence was collected from a woman aged 40 to 55 who had been exposed to COVID-19. The sequencing sample was made of PBMCs or T cells enriched from blood (not recorded which). CDR3 coding DNA: TGCGCCAGCGCCCACGGGGGGTCGGATTCACCCCTCCACTTT. Its protein product is CASAHGGSDSPLHF.